This TCR beta chain was recovered during a study of T cell responses to AZD1222 COVID-19 vaccine. The CDR3 is 11 residues long. Trimming stripped 8 bases from V and 7 bases from J, with 9 bases between. Germline-derived CDR1 and CDR2 are SEHNR and FQNEAQ (reference sequence). Comment on this clone: Its antigen is unknown.

Generated by immunoSEQ multiplex PCR, the TCRdb table keeps only in-frame clones and is missing some. The sample records more than 50,000 clones, 70% to 90% being singletons. General study points: Among those given AZD1222, only five or six were seropositive at baseline.

The source was peripheral blood, collected on day 0 of AZD1222 vaccination. This TCR came from an adult in good health. The gene calls are TRBV7-9 and TRBJ2-1; a possible D gene is TRBD1 (6 bases). CDR3 bases: TGTGCCAGCCAGGGGCTGAATGAGCAGTTCTTC. It translates to CASQGLNEQFF.